This T cell receptor beta chain was identified during a study of CD8+CD57+ T cells in acquired aplastic anemia. Study as a whole: Across the sorted CD4+ and CD8+ cells, DNA amounts averaged approximately 3 ug. Study-wide points: Sharing between patients and controls was observed for twenty-nine CD8+ CDR3 sequences.

Germline lookup yields CDR1 MGHDK and CDR2 SYGVNS. V was pared by 5 bases and J by 5 bases, with 15 bases of the junction left unmatched. This CDR3 has 17 amino acids. TCR beta VDJ and CDR3 profiling used genomic DNA as template. TCRdb analysed the reads with MiXCR anew, one entry per CDR3 protein. The table lists roughly 81,000 distinct CDR3 sequences, 40% to 55% of them singletons, with around 63% in the top ten. This clonotype has a handful of counts. Its antigen is still unknown. The sequence was obtained from a human donor in good health, serving as a control. The chain employs TRBV25-1 and TRBJ2-3; 8 positions agree with TRBD2. The sample consisted of sorted CD4+, CD8+, or CD8+CD57+ T cells (not recorded which) from PBMCs. The CDR3, as DNA: TGTGCCAGCAGTCTCACCTCCGGGACTAGGTTTTTAGATACGCAGTATTTT. It is translated as CASSLTSGTRFLDTQYF.